This TCR beta chain stems from a study of blood T cell repertoires in COVID-19. Study overall: COVID-19 samples from acute and convalescent phases originated in the United States, Italy and Spain.

This clone was detected once. The junction shows a germline mismatch at one end, possibly a read error. Sequenced by immunoSEQ multiplex PCR; TCRdb stores in-frame clones only, minus some. The sample holds approximately 280,000 clones; 85% are singletons and the top ten take more than 4.5%. Germline V lookup: CDR1 MDHEN, CDR2 SYDVKM. This CDR3 has 15 residues. Sequencing was done on a sample of peripheral blood. This receptor was identified in a man over 45 with active or convalescent COVID-19. V and J are TRBV28 and TRBJ2-2, with TRBD2 as a possible D gene (6 bases). The CDR3 region has the DNA TGTGCCAGCAGTTTACCAGCGGGCGAACACCGGGGAGCTGTTTTT. It yields the protein CASSLPAGEHRGAVF.